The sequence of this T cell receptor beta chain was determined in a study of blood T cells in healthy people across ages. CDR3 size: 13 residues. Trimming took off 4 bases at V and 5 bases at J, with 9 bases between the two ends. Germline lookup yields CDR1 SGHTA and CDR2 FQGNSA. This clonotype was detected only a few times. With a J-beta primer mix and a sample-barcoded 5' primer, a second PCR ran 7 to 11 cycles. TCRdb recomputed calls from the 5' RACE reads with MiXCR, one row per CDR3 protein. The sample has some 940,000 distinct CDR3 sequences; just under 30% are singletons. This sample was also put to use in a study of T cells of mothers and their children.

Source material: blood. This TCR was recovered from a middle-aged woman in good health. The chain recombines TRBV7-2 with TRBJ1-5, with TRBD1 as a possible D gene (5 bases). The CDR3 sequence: CASSWGDHQPQHF. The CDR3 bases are TGTGCCAGCAGCTGGGGGGATCATCAGCCCCAGCATTTT.